This T cell receptor (beta chain) was recorded in a study of blood T cell repertoires in COVID-19. Study at large: Spain, Italy and the United States supplied samples that represented acute and convalescent COVID-19.

In the study's own analysis: For nucleated cells, counts were estimated from reference gene primer amplification. The data were produced by immunoSEQ multiplex PCR, yet TCRdb's version contains in-frame clones alone and is incomplete. From that table come the V and J calls and clone size; the DNA was used to work out D and trimming. The repertoire consists of about 46,000 clones, with approximately 86% occurring once and the leading ten covering over 1%. The CDR3 extends over 15 amino acids. The germline V gene has CDR1 MGHRA and CDR2 YSYEKL. The V gene end was trimmed by 1 base and the J gene end by 15 bases; junction bases not matched to a gene: 12.

This chain uses TRBV4-1 with TRBJ2-1; 10 bases line up with TRBD2. The sequencing sample was made of peripheral blood. This TCR came from a man aged 55 to 70 with acute or convalescent COVID-19. DNA for the CDR3: TGCGCCAGCAGCCAAGTTAGCAGCCTAGCGGGAGATCGGTTCTTC. The encoded protein is CASSQVSSLAGDRFF.